The sequence of this TCR beta chain was determined in a study of response to subunit inactivated influenza vaccine. This clonotype was seen only once. TCRdb called the RT-PCR reads again in MiXCR, with one record for every CDR3 protein. Of around 200,000 distinct CDR3 sequences detected, roughly 12% appear once; the ten largest clones hold 29%. With 0 bases removed from V and 4 bases from J, the gap between germline ends came to 11 bases. Germline V CDR1 and CDR2: PRHDT, FYEKMQ (reference sequence). The CDR3 covers 15 residues. These sequences were also reported in another study, on T cells expressing NK-cell markers. That work contributes: With UMIs, 5'RACE template switching was used to make TCR beta cDNA. Sequencing covered eight donors, seven HCMV-seropositive and one seronegative. The share of CD8+ T cells held by dominant NKG2C+ clonotypes was about 1.0-7.5% in roughly 6 donors.

Sequencing was performed on CD8+ T cells sorted from PBMCs, taken 11 to 12 days after vaccination. V gene TRBV13 combines with J gene TRBJ2-3; TRBD2 is a possible D gene (6 bases). The origin of this receptor is a man aged 50 to 59 who received an inactivated influenza vaccine. The CDR3 loop reads CASSLGSGTSDTQYF. In nucleotides, the CDR3 is TGTGCCAGCAGCTTAGGCTCCGGGACTTCAGATACGCAGTATTTT.